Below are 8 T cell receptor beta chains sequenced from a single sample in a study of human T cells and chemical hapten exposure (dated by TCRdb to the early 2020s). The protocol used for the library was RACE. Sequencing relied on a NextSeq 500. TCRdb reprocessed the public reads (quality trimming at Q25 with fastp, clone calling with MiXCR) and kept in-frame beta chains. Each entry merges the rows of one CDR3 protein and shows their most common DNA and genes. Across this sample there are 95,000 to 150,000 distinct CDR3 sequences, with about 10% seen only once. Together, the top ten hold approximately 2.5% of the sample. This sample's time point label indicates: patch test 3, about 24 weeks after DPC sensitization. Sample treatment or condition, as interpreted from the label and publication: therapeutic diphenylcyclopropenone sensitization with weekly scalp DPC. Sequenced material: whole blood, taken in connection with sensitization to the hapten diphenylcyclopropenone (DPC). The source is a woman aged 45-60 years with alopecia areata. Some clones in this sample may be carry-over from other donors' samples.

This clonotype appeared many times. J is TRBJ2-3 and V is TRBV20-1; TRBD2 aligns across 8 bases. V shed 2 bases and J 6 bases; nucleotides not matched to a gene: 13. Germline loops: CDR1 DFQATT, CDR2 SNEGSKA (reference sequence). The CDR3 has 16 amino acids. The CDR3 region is CSARWSGGPKGDTQYF. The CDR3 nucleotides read TGCAGTGCTAGATGGTCGGGAGGGCCTAAGGGGGATACGCAGTATTTT.

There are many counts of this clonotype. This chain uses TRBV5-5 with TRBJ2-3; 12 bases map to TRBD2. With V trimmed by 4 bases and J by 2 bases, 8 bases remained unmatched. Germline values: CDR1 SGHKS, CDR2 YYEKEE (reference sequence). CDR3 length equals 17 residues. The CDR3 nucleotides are TGTGCCAGCAGCCCTAGCGGGAGGGCCTTTTACACAGATACGCAGTATTTT. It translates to CASSPSGRAFYTDTQYF. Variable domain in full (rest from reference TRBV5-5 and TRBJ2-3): DAGVTQSPTHLIKTRGQQVTLRCSPISGHKSVSWYQQVLGQGPQFIFQYYEKEERGRGNFPDRFSARQFPNYSSELNVNALLLGDSALYLCASSPSGRAFYTDTQYFGPGTRLTVL.

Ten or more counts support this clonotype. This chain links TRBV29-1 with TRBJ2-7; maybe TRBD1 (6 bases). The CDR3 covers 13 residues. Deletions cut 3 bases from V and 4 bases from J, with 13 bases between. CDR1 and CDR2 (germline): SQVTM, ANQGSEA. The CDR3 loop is CSVDGRGGYEQYF. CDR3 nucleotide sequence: TGCAGCGTTGATGGTCGAGGGGGATACGAGCAGTACTTC.

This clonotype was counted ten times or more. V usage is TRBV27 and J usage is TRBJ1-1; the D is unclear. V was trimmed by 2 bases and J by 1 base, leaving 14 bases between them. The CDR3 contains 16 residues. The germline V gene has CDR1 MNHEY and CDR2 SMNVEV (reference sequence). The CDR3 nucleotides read TGTGCCAGCAGTTTAGGCAGGCCCTTAGGGAACACTGAAGCTTTCTTT. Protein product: CASSLGRPLGNTEAFF.

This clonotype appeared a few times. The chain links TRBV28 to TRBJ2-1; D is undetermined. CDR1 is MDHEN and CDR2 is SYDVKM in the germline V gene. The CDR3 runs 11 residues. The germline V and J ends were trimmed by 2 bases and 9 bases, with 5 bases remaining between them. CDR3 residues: CASSLGTEQFF. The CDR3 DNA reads TGTGCCAGCAGTTTAGGTACTGAGCAGTTCTTC.

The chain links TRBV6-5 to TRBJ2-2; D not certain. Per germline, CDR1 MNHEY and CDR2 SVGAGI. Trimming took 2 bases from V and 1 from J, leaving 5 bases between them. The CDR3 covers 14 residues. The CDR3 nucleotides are TGTGCCAGCAGTTACGGCGAGAACACCGGGGAGCTGTTTTTT. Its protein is CASSYGENTGELFF.

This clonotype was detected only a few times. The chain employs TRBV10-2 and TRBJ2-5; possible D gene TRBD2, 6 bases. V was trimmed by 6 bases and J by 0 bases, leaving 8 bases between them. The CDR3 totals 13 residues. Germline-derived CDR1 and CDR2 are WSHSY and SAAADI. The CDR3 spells CASRGDYQETQYF. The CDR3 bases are TGCGCCAGCAGGGGGGACTACCAAGAGACCCAGTACTTC.

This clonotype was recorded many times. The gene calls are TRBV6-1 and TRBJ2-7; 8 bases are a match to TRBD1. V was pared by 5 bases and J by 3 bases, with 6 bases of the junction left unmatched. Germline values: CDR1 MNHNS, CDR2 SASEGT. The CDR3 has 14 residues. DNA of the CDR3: TGTGCCAGCAGTTCCGGACAGGGCCACTACGAGCAGTACTTC. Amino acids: CASSSGQGHYEQYF.